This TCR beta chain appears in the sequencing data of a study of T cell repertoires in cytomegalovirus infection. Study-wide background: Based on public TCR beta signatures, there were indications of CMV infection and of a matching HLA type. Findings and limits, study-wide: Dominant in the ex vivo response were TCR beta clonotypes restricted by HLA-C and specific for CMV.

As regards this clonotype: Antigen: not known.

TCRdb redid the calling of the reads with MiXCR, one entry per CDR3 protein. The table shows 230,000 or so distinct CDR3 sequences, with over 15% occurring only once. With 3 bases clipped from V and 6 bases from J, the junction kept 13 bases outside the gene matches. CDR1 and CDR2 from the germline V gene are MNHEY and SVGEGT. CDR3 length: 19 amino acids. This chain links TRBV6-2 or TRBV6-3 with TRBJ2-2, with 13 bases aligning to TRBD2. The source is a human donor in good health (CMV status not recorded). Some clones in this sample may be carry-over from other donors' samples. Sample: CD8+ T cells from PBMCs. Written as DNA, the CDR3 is TGTGCCAGCAGTTATTCCGGACTAGCGGGGGACCTAGTTCCCGGGGAGCTGTTTTTT. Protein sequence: CASSYSGLAGDLVPGELFF.